The 22 T cell receptor beta chains reported below all come from one sample, sequenced in a study of blood T cells in healthy people across ages. Primers used in a second PCR of roughly 7 to 11 cycles were a sample-barcoded 5' primer and a J-beta primer mix. TCRdb called the 5' RACE reads again in MiXCR, with one record for every CDR3 protein. The sample lists 850,000 to 1,100,000 distinct CDR3 sequences, around two fifths seen once, with less than 15% in the top ten. Source material: blood. These receptors all stem from a man between 18 and 29 years old in good health.

The chain recombines TRBV4-3 with TRBJ1-2, with D maybe TRBD1 (5 bases). The germline V gene has CDR1 LGHNA and CDR2 YSLEER. Trimming pared 0 bases from V and 4 bases from J, leaving 12 bases between. The CDR3 is 15 amino acids. The CDR3 sequence: CASSQDQGRRYGYTF. The CDR3 DNA sequence: TGCGCCAGCAGCCAAGATCAGGGACGCCGCTATGGCTACACCTTC.

This clonotype showed up just a few times. The chain combines TRBV20-1 with TRBJ2-7; the D gene is possibly TRBD2 (6 bases). The V end lost 6 bases, the J end lost 1 base, and 13 bases lay between the germline ends. This CDR3 contains 13 residues. Looked up from germline, CDR1 is DFQATT and CDR2 is SNEGSKA (reference sequence). For the CDR3, the DNA is TGCAGTGCGGGCGGGGCGGCTTCCTACGAGCAGTACTTC. Its protein product is CSAGGAASYEQYF.

As to this clonotype: The junction departs from germline at one end; a sequencing error may be responsible. The rearrangement uses TRBV13 and TRBJ2-1, with D possibly matching TRBD2 (6 bases). Germline V CDR1 and CDR2: PRHDT, FYEKMQ (reference sequence). There are 15 residues in the CDR3. CDR3 bases: TGTGCCGGCAGCTTAACCGGGGGCTCCTACAATGAGCAGTTCTTC. This translates into CAGSLTGGSYNEQFF.

The chain recombines TRBV7-2 with TRBJ1-1; D unclear. CDR1 is SGHTA and CDR2 is FQGNSA in the germline V gene. V was shortened by 2 bases and J by 1 base, with 11 bases between the two germline ends. This CDR3 spans 15 amino acids. For the CDR3, the DNA is TGTGCCAGCAGCTTATCCACGGAGTCGAACACTGAAGCTTTCTTT. This gives the protein CASSLSTESNTEAFF.

This clonotype was seen only once. The chain links TRBV20-1 to TRBJ1-6, with 9 bases aligning to TRBD1. Germline values: CDR1 DFQATT, CDR2 SNEGSKA (reference sequence). CDR3 size: 14 residues. J gave up 7 bases and V 1 base, and 2 bases lay outside the gene matches. CDR3 bases: TGCAGTGCTAGAGCTACAGGGGGCAATTCACCCCTCCACTTT. It specifies CSARATGGNSPLHF.

There are a few counts of this clonotype. This chain uses TRBV15 with TRBJ1-2; 7 bases are a match to TRBD1. The CDR3 length is 14 residues. V trimming: 2 bases; J trimming: 3 bases; junction bases outside the gene matches: 3. CDR1 and CDR2 from the germline V gene are LNHNV and YYDKDF (reference sequence). CDR3 protein: CATSRNRGDYGYTF. The CDR3 bases are TGTGCCACCAGCAGAAACAGGGGCGACTATGGCTACACCTTC. The variable domain in full, completed from reference TRBV15 and TRBJ1-2, reads DAMVIQNPRYQVTQFGKPVTLSCSQTLNHNVMYWYQQKSSQAPKLLFHYYDKDFNNEADTPDNFQSRRPNTSFCFLDIRSPGLGDTAMYLCATSRNRGDYGYTFGSGTRLTVV.

This clonotype was seen a handful of times. This chain uses TRBV19 with TRBJ2-1; 12 nucleotides line up with TRBD2. CDR1 and CDR2 from the germline V gene are LNHDA and SQIVND (reference sequence). V lost 4 bases, J lost 0 bases, and 10 bases stayed unmatched. The CDR3 consists of 19 residues. The CDR3 here is CASSSELAGGESSYNEQFF. The DNA of the CDR3 is TGTGCCAGTAGTAGTGAACTAGCGGGGGGTGAGAGCTCCTACAATGAGCAGTTCTTC.

The chain employs TRBV14 and TRBJ1-2; 7 positions agree with TRBD1. Germline loops: CDR1 SGHDN, CDR2 FVKESK. The V gene end was trimmed by 0 bases and the J gene end by 1 base; junction bases not matched to a gene: 14. This CDR3 contains 19 residues. Here the CDR3 reads CASSQDHSRTGGVNYGYTF. CDR3 nucleotides: TGTGCCAGCAGCCAAGACCACTCCCGGACAGGAGGAGTTAACTATGGCTACACCTTC.

This clonotype was seen only a few times. The chain couples TRBV29-1 to TRBJ1-2; TRBD1 matches 7 bases. The CDR3 length is 13 residues. Germline CDR1 is SQVTM and CDR2 is ANQGSEA. The V gene end was trimmed by 4 bases and the J gene end by 1 base; junction bases not matched to a gene: 3. The CDR3 sequence: CSVVGTVNYGYTF. CDR3 nucleotides: TGCAGCGTTGTGGGGACAGTTAACTATGGCTACACCTTC.

This clonotype was seen ten or more times. This sequence joins TRBV7-2 and TRBJ1-2, with 8 bases matching TRBD1. Germline CDR1 and CDR2: SGHTA and FQGNSA. The CDR3 contains 15 residues. V trimming: 4 bases; J trimming: 0 bases; junction bases outside the gene matches: 4. The CDR3 bases are TGTGCCAGCAGCTGGGGACAGGCATCTAACTATGGCTACACCTTC. Translated: CASSWGQASNYGYTF.

This clonotype was counted once. The rearrangement links TRBV12-5 to TRBJ2-3, with TRBD2 identical over 9 bases. The germline gives CDR1 LGHNT, CDR2 FRNRAP. The CDR3 length is 16 residues. V gave up 1 base and J gave up 2 bases; unmatched junction bases: 4. The CDR3 loop is CASGLGSGGHTDTQYF. As DNA, the CDR3 is TGTGCTAGTGGTTTGGGTAGCGGGGGACACACAGATACGCAGTATTTT.

This clonotype occurred a few times. V and J are TRBV5-6 and TRBJ2-5, with 7 bases that match TRBD2. TRBJ2-7 explains the end of the DNA better; the J call may be wrong. The CDR3 consists of 14 residues. Germline CDR1 and CDR2: SGHDT and YYEEEE. The CDR3: CASSLAGTNYEQYF. The CDR3 region has the DNA TGTGCCAGCAGCTTGGCCGGGACTAACTACGAGCAGTACTTC.

The gene calls are TRBV3-1 and TRBJ2-2; D unresolved. The germline gives CDR1 LGHDT, CDR2 YNNKEL (reference sequence). V lost 1 base, J lost 0 bases, and 6 bases lay in between. The CDR3 is made up of 15 amino acids. This CDR3 is CASSQVAANTGELFF. CDR3 nucleotide sequence: TGTGCCAGCAGCCAAGTCGCGGCGAACACCGGGGAGCTGTTTTTT.

Only a few counts were recorded for this clonotype. V is TRBV7-7 and J is TRBJ1-2; D is undetermined. V lost 4 bases and J lost 8, with 17 bases in between. Germline CDR1 reads SSHAT; CDR2 reads FNYEAQ (reference sequence). CDR3 length equals 14 residues. The CDR3 DNA sequence: TGTGCCAGCAGCTCAGCGGACGGGGTAGGAGGCTACACCTTC. This sequence encodes CASSSADGVGGYTF.

This clonotype showed up just a few times. The chain recombines TRBV7-2 with TRBJ1-2; no definite D call. The germline V gene has CDR1 SGHTA and CDR2 FQGNSA. The CDR3 sequence is 15 residues long. Trimming pared 5 bases from V and 3 bases from J, leaving 16 bases between. The CDR3 nucleotides read TGTGCCAGCAGCCCCAGTTTTATTCCGGACTATGGCTACACCTTC. Protein sequence: CASSPSFIPDYGYTF. Full variable domain (outside the CDR3, taken from reference TRBV7-2 and TRBJ1-2): GAGVSQSPSNKVTEKGKDVELRCDPISGHTALYWYRQSLGQGLEFLIYFQGNSAPDKSGLPSDRFSAERTGGSVSTLTIQRTQQEDSAVYLCASSPSFIPDYGYTFGSGTRLTVV.

This clonotype came up a few times. The rearrangement links TRBV7-3 to TRBJ2-5; 9 positions agree with TRBD2. The CDR3 consists of 15 residues. Trimming took 2 bases from V and 2 from J; bases not matched to a gene: 3. CDR1 is SGHTA, CDR2 FQGTGA, per germline. CDR3 residues: CASSLLAGHQETQYF. CDR3 nucleotide sequence: TGTGCCAGCAGCTTACTAGCGGGGCATCAAGAGACCCAGTACTTC.

The V call is TRBV14, the J call TRBJ2-3; 7 bases agree with TRBD1. This CDR3 is built from 20 residues. CDR1 is SGHDN, CDR2 FVKESK, per germline. The V segment lost 5 bases and the J segment 0 bases; nucleotides outside the gene matches: 20. CDR3 bases: TGTGCCAGCAGCTACCTCTTCCGGGACAGCGATGCCACTAGCACAGATACGCAGTATTTT. Translating it yields CASSYLFRDSDATSTDTQYF.

The chain carries TRBV7-9 and TRBJ2-1, with D hard to call. Germline loops: CDR1 SEHNR, CDR2 FQNEAQ (reference sequence). The CDR3 consists of 12 residues. V shed 5 bases and J shed 9 bases, with 11 bases lying between them. The CDR3 coding sequence is TGTGCCAGCAGCATTAATCCCGTTGAGCAGTTCTTC. This translates into CASSINPVEQFF. Full variable domain (outside the CDR3, taken from reference TRBV7-9 and TRBJ2-1): DTGVSQNPRHKITKRGQNVTFRCDPISEHNRLYWYRQTLGQGPEFLTYFQNEAQLEKSRLLSDRFSAERPKGSFSTLEIQRTEQGDSAMYLCASSINPVEQFFGPGTRLTVL.

This clonotype was seen a few times. This chain's CDR3 is CASSSPRLAGGRNEQFF. The CDR3 DNA reads TGTGCCAGCAGTTCACCACGACTAGCGGGGGGCAGGAATGAGCAGTTCTTC. This sequence joins TRBV27 and TRBJ2-1, with TRBD2 matching 13 bases. The CDR3 has 17 residues. Trimming removed 4 bases from V and 7 bases from J; junction bases left unmatched: 10. Germline CDR1 and CDR2: MNHEY and SMNVEV (reference sequence).

The J gene is TRBJ1-2, the V gene TRBV6-5, with D uncertain. The germline V gene encodes CDR1 MNHEY and CDR2 SVGAGI. The CDR3 has 16 amino acids. Trimming shortened V by 2 bases and J by 1 base, and 14 bases separated the two germline ends. The CDR3 bases are TGTGCCAGCAGTTACAACCCGAGTATTCTTAACTATGGCTACACCTTC. Protein product: CASSYNPSILNYGYTF.

The rearrangement uses TRBV20-1 and TRBJ1-5; D gene ambiguous. Germline V lookup: CDR1 DFQATT, CDR2 SNEGSKA (reference sequence). The CDR3 extends over 14 amino acids. The V and J ends lost 5 bases and 0 bases respectively, with 11 bases between them. The CDR3 DNA sequence: TGCAGTGCTTGGAGAGAACTTAGCAATCAGCCCCAGCATTTT. As protein: CSAWRELSNQPQHF.

This clonotype has a handful of counts. This chain connects TRBV10-3 to TRBJ2-3, with D possibly called TRBD1 or TRBD2 (5 bases each). The V and J ends lost 7 bases and 4 bases respectively, with 15 bases between them. This CDR3 region has 14 residues. Germline loops: CDR1 ENHRY, CDR2 SYGVKD. The CDR3 loop reads CAINTGLLSDTQYF. As DNA, the CDR3 is TGTGCCATCAATACGGGGCTATTGTCAGATACGCAGTATTTT.